A single sample is the source of the 3 T cell receptor beta chains below, sequenced in a study of T cell responses to AZD1222 COVID-19 vaccine (dated by TCRdb to 2020 to 2022). Reading the label with the study, this specimen's time point is: baseline before first vaccination. Libraries were made using the immunoSEQ multiplex PCR assay. What TCRdb holds here is the immuneACCESS table cut down to in-frame rearrangements. Part of the clones is not present; checked against another copy, under half of the missing clones reflect an unresolved V gene, and the others are unexplained. This sample is represented by some 180,000 clones; around 88% of them were singletons. The top ten hold 0.4% to 0.5% of the sample. The sequences come from peripheral blood, collected on day 0 of AZD1222 vaccination. The receptor source for this set is an adult in good health.

The chain employs TRBV28 and TRBJ2-3; either TRBD1 or TRBD2 may fit D (5 bases each). The germline V gene has CDR1 MDHEN and CDR2 SYDVKM. This CDR3 has 16 residues. V was clipped by 8 bases and J by 0 bases, with 18 bases between them. As DNA, the CDR3 is TGTGCCAGCTCTCTGGTGGGGCCTAGCAGCACAGATACGCAGTATTTT. Amino acids: CASSLVGPSSTDTQYF. Using reference TRBV28 and TRBJ2-3 for the parts outside the CDR3, the full variable domain is DVKVTQSSRYLVKRTGEKVFLECVQDMDHENMFWYRQDPGLGLRLIYFSYDVKMKEKGDIPEGYSVSREKKERFSLILESASTNQTSMYLCASSLVGPSSTDTQYFGPGTRLTVL.

The V gene is TRBV30, the J gene TRBJ1-1; D remains ambiguous. V was cut by 2 bases and J by 6 bases, with 10 bases left in between. This CDR3 contains 12 residues. Looked up from germline, CDR1 is GTSNPN and CDR2 is SVGIG (reference sequence). CDR3 in DNA: TGTGCCTGGAGTCCCTATGATGCTGAAGCTTTCTTT. This encodes CAWSPYDAEAFF.

The chain has TRBV5-4 and TRBJ2-7, with 13 bases that match TRBD2. CDR1 is SGHNT, CDR2 YYREEE, per germline (reference sequence). J was trimmed by 1 base and V by 4 bases; bases with no gene match: 5. CDR3 length: 16 residues. The CDR3 nucleotides read TGTGCCAGCAGCCTCGGGACTAGCGGGGCATCCTACGAGCAGTACTTC. Its translation: CASSLGTSGASYEQYF.